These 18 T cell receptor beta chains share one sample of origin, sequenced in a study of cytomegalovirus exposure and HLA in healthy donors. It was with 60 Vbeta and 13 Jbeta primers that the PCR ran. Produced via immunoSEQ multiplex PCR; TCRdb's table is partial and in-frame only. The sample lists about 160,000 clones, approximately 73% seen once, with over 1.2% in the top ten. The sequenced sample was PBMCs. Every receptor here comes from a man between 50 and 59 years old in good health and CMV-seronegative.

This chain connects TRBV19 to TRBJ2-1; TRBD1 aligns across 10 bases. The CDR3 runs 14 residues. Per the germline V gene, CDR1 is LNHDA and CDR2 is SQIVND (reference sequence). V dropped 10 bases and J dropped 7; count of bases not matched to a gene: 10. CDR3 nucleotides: TGTGCCACTACCCGGGACAGGGGTCGGAATGAGCAGTTCTTC. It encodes CATTRDRGRNEQFF.

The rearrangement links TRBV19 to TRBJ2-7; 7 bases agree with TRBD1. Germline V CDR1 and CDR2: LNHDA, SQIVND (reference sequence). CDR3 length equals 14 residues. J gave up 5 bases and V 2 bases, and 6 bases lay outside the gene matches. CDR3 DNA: TGTGCCAGTAGTATAAGGAACAGGGGCGACGAGCAGTACTTC. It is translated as CASSIRNRGDEQYF.

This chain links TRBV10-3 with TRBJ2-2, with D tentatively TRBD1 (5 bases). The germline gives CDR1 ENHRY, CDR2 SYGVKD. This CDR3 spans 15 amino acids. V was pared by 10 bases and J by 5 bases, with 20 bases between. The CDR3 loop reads CATAPQRGQTGELFF. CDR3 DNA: TGTGCCACCGCCCCTCAACGCGGACAAACCGGGGAGCTGTTTTTT.

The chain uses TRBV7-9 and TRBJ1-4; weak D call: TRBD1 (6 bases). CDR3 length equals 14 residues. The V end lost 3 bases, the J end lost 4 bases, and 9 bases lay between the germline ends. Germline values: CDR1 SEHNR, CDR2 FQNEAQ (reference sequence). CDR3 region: CASSFRQDNEKLFF. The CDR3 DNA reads TGTGCCAGCAGCTTTAGACAGGATAATGAAAAACTGTTTTTT.

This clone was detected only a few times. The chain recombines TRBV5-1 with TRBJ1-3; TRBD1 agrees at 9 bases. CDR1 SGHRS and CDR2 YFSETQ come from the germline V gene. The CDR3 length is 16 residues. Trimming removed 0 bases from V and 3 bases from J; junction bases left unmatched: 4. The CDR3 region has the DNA TGCGCCAGCAGCTTGGGAGGGACAGGGCTTGGAAACACCATATATTTT. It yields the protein CASSLGGTGLGNTIYF.

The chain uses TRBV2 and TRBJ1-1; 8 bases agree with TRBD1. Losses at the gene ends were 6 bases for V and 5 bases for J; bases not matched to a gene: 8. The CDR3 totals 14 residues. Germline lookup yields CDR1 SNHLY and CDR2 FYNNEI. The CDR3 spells CASSEDRVRTEAFF. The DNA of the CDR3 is TGTGCCAGCAGCGAGGACAGGGTGAGGACTGAAGCTTTCTTT.

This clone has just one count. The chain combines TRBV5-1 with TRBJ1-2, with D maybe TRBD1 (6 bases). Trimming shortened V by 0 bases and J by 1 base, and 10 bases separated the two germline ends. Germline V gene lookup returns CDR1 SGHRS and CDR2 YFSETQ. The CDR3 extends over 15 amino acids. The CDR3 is CASSLGTAINYGYTF. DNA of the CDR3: TGCGCCAGCAGCTTGGGGACAGCTATTAACTATGGCTACACCTTC.

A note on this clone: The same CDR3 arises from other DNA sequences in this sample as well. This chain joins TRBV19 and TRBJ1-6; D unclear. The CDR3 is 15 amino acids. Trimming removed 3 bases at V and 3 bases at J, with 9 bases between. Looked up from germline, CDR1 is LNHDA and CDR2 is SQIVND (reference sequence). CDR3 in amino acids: CASSIREVYNSPLHF. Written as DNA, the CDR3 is TGTGCCAGTAGTATCCGGGAGGTCTATAATTCACCCCTCCACTTT.

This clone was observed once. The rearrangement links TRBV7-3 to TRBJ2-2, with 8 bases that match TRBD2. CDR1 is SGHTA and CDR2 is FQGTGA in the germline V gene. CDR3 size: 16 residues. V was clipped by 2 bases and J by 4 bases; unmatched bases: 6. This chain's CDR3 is CASSLSVAGPTGELFF. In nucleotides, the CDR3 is TGTGCCAGCAGCTTATCGGTAGCGGGGCCCACCGGGGAGCTGTTTTTT.

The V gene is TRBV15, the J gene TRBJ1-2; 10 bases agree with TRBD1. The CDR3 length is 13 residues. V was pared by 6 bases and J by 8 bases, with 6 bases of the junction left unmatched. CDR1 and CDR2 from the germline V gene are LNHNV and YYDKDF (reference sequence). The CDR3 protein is CATRMGQGSGYTF. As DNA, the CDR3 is TGTGCCACCAGGATGGGACAGGGGAGCGGCTACACCTTC.

The chain's CDR3 is CASSKSLLFGYTF. The DNA of the CDR3 is TGTGCCAGCAGCAAAAGCCTTCTTTTCGGCTACACCTTC. J is TRBJ1-2 and V is TRBV21-1. TRBV21-1 is termed a pseudogene. The CDR3 has 13 residues.

CDR3 nucleotide sequence: TGTGCCAGCACCGGACAGGGAATTTCACCCCTCCACTTT. Translated, it gives CASTGQGISPLHF. This chain connects TRBV6-1 to TRBJ1-6; 8 bases agree with TRBD1. Germline lookup yields CDR1 MNHNS and CDR2 SASEGT. The CDR3 has 13 amino acids. V lost 7 bases to trimming and J lost 9 bases; unmatched junction nucleotides: 5.

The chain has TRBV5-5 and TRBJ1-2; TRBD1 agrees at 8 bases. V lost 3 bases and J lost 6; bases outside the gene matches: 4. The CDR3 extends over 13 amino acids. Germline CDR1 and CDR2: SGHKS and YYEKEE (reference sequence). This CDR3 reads CASSSGTGDGYTF. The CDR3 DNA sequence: TGTGCCAGCAGCTCAGGGACAGGCGATGGCTACACCTTC.

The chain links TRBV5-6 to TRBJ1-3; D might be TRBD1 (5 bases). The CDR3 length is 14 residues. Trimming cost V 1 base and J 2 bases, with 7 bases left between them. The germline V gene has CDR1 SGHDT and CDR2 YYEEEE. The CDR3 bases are TGTGCCAGCAGCTTGAGGGGCACTGGAAACACCATATATTTT. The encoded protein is CASSLRGTGNTIYF.

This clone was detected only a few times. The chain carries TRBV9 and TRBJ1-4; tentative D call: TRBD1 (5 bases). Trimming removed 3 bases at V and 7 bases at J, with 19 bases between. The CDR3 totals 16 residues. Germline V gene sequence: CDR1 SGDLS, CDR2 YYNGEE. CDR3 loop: CASSAYVGGQVEKLFF. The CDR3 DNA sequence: TGTGCCAGCAGCGCCTACGTGGGGGGTCAGGTTGAAAAACTGTTTTTT. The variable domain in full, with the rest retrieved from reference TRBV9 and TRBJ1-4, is DSGVTQTPKHLITATGQRVTLRCSPRSGDLSVYWYQQSLDQGLQFLIQYYNGEERAKGNILERFSAQQFPDLHSELNLSSLELGDSALYFCASSAYVGGQVEKLFFGSGTQLSVL.

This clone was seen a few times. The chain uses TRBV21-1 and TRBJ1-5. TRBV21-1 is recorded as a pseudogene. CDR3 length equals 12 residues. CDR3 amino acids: CASGGVYQPQHF. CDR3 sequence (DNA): TGTGCCAGCGGCGGAGTCTATCAGCCCCAGCATTTT.

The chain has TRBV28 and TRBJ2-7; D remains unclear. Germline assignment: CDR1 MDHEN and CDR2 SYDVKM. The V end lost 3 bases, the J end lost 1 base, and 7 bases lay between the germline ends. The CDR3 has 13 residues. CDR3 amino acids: CASSLAKSYEQYF. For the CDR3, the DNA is TGTGCCAGCAGTTTGGCCAAGTCCTACGAGCAGTACTTC.

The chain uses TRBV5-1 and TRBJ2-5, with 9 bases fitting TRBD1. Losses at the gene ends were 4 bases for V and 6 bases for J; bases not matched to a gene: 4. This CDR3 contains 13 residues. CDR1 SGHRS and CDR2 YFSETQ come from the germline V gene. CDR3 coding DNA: TGCGCCAGCAGCCATGGACAGGGGAAGACCCAGTACTTC. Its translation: CASSHGQGKTQYF. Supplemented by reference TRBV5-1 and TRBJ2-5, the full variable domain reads KAGVTQTPRYLIKTRGQQVTLSCSPISGHRSVSWYQQTPGQGLQFLFEYFSETQRNKGNFPGRFSGRQFSNSRSEMNVSTLELGDSALYLCASSHGQGKTQYFGPGTRLLVL.